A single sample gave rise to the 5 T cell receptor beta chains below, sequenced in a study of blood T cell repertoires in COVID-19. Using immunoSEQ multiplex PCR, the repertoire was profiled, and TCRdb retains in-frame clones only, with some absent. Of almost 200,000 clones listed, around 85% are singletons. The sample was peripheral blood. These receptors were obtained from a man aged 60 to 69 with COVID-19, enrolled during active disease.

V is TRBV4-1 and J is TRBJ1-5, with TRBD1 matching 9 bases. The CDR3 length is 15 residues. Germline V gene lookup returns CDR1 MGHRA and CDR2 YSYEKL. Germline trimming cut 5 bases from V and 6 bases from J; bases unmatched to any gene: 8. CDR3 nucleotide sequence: TGCGCCAGCAGCACGTCCGGGACAGGGACTCAGCCCCAGCATTTT. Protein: CASSTSGTGTQPQHF.

This CDR3 is CASSPTGPINTEAFF. The CDR3 DNA reads as TGTGCCAGCAGCCCGACAGGCCCTATAAACACTGAAGCTTTCTTT. The chain is built from TRBV7-2 and TRBJ1-1, with D perhaps matching TRBD1 (6 bases). V shed 5 bases and J shed 2 bases, with 15 bases lying between them. Per germline, CDR1 SGHTA and CDR2 FQGNSA. The CDR3 has 15 amino acids.

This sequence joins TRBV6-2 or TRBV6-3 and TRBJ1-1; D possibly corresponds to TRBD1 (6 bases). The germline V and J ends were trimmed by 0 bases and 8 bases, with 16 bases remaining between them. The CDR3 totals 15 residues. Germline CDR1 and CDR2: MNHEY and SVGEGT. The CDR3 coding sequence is TGTGCCAGCAGTTACTCGACTAGGGGGGGATTCGAAGCTTTCTTT. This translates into CASSYSTRGGFEAFF.

The CDR3 region has the DNA TGTGCCAGCAGCTTAAGCGGGAATGAGCAGTTCTTC. This translates into CASSLSGNEQFF. The chain recombines TRBV7-8 with TRBJ2-1; weak D call: TRBD2 (6 bases). The V gene lost 2 bases and the J gene lost 7 bases, with 6 bases spanning the gap. The CDR3 is made up of 12 amino acids. Germline assignment: CDR1 SGHVS and CDR2 FQNEAQ.

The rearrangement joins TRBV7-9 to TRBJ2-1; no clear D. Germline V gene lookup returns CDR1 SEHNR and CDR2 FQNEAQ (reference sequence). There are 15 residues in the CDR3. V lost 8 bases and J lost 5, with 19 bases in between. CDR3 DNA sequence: TGTGCCAGCGCAATCCGCCAAGCGAGCAACAATGAGCAGTTCTTC. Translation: CASAIRQASNNEQFF. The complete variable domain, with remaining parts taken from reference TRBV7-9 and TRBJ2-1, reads DTGVSQNPRHKITKRGQNVTFRCDPISEHNRLYWYRQTLGQGPEFLTYFQNEAQLEKSRLLSDRFSAERPKGSFSTLEIQRTEQGDSAMYLCASAIRQASNNEQFFGPGTRLTVL.